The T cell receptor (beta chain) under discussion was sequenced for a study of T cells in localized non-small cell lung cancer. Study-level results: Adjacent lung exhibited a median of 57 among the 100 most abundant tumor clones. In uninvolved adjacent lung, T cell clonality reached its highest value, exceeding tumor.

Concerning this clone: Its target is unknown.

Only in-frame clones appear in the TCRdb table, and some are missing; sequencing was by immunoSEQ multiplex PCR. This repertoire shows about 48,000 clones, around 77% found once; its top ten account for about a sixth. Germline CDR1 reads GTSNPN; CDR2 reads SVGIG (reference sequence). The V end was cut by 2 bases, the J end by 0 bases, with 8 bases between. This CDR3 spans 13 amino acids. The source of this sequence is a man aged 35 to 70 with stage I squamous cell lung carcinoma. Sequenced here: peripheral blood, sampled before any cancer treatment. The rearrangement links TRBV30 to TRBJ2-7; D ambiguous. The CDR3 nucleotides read TGTGCCTGGAGTTTCGTCCACTCCTACGAGCAGTACTTC. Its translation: CAWSFVHSYEQYF. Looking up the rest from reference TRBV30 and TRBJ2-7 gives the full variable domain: SQTIHQWPATLVQPVGSPLSLECTVEGTSNPNLYWYRQAAGRGLQLLFYSVGIGQISSEVPQNLSASRPQDRQFILSSKKLLLSDSGFYLCAWSFVHSYEQYFGPGTRLTVT.